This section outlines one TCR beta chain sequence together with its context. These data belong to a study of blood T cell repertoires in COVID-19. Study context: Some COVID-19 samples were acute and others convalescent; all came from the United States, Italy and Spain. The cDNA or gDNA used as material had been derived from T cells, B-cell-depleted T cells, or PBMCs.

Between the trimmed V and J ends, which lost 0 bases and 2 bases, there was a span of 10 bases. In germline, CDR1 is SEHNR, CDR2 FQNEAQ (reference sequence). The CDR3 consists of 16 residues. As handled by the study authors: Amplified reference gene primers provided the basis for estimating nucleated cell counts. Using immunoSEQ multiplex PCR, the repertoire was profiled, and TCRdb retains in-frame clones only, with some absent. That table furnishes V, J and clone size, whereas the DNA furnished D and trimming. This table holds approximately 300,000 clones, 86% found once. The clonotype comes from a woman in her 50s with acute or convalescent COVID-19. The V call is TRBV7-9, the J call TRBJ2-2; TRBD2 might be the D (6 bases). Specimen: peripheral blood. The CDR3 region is CASSLAGLGNTGELFF. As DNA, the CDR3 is TGTGCCAGCAGCTTAGCGGGACTGGGCAACACCGGGGAGCTGTTTTTT.